This passage covers 27 T cell receptor beta chains from one sample sequenced in a study of T cell clonality in common variable immunodeficiency. This table comes from immunoSEQ multiplex PCR, and its TCRdb copy is limited to in-frame clones, with some not included. Sampling found tens of thousands of clones, none seen once. Sequenced material: peripheral blood mononuclear cells. These receptors were collected from a person aged 18 to 70 in good health.

The CDR3 reads CASSRTIEAFF. The covered CDR3 bases are TGTGCCAGCAGCCGAACAATTGAA. The V gene is TRBV7-2, the J gene TRBJ1-1; D gene unclear. The read halts 3 residues ahead of the CDR3 end, with the missing end drawn from the germline J gene. The CDR3 spans 11 residues. V shed 5 bases and J shed 7 bases, with 8 bases lying between them. Germline-derived CDR1 and CDR2 are SGHTA and FQGNSA.

This clone was counted at least ten times. The read ends 3 residues early relative to the CDR3; the germline J gene fills the gap. The rearrangement links TRBV5-6 to TRBJ1-6; D call uncertain. CDR1 and CDR2 (germline): SGHDT, YYEEEE. V was shortened by 4 bases and J by 9 bases, with 14 bases between the two germline ends. The CDR3 length is 14 residues. CDR3 sequence reads: CASSLLRTPSPLHF. CDR3 DNA, as far as it was read: TGTGCCAGCAGCCTCCTAAGGACTCCTTCACCC. The full variable domain, completed using reference TRBV5-6 and TRBJ1-6, is DAGVTQSPTHLIKTRGQQVTLRCSPKSGHDTVSWYQQALGQGPQFIFQYYEEEERQRGNFPDRFSGHQFPNYSSELNVNALLLGDSALYLCASSLLRTPSPLHFGNGTRLTVT.

Ten or more counts support this clone. The DNA ends 3 residues before the CDR3 does, and the rest of the CDR3 is filled in from the germline J gene. V is TRBV19 and J is TRBJ2-7; TRBD1 matches 7 bases. Trimming cost V 4 bases and J 3 bases; bases outside gene matches: 6. Germline lookup yields CDR1 LNHDA and CDR2 SQIVND (reference sequence). The CDR3 is 14 amino acids. CDR3 sequence reads: CASSTGTDYYEQYF. Incomplete CDR3 DNA: TGTGCCAGTAGTACCGGGACAGACTACTACGAG.

Many counts were recorded for this clone. The missing CDR3 end, 3 residues past where the read stops, is filled in from the germline J gene. The chain combines TRBV2 with TRBJ2-1, with 7 nucleotides matching TRBD2. CDR1 is SNHLY, CDR2 FYNNEI, per germline. The CDR3 length is 13 residues. J lost 5 bases, V lost 11 bases, and 9 bases had no gene match. The CDR3 loop reads CAGSRLADNEQFF. The CDR3 DNA, read in part, is TGTGCCGGGTCGCGGCTAGCGGACAATGAG.

There are a few counts of this clone. The read ends 3 residues before the CDR3 terminus; that terminus is restored from the germline J gene. J is TRBJ1-5 and V is TRBV2; D not resolved. The CDR3 runs to 13 residues. Trimming pared 2 bases from V and 7 bases from J, leaving 9 bases between. The germline CDR1 and CDR2 sequences are SNHLY and FYNNEI. The covered CDR3 bases are TGTGCCAGCAGTGAAAATGCCCAGCAGCCC. The encoded protein is CASSENAQQP. The full CDR3 protein reads CASSENAQQPQHF.

As for this clone: The sequenced fragment ends 3 residues before the CDR3 boundary, so the rest is inferred from the germline J gene. The rearrangement links TRBV7-9 to TRBJ1-2, with 11 bases that match TRBD1. The germline V gene has CDR1 SEHNR and CDR2 FQNEAQ (reference sequence). The CDR3 extends over 14 amino acids. CDR3 bases read: TGTGCCAGCACCTGGACAGGGGGCAACTACGAC. As protein: CASTWTGGNYD. The whole CDR3 region reads CASTWTGGNYDYTF.

This clone came up a few times. CDR3 DNA (partial): TGTGCCTGGAGACCTACAGGGAACCGAAAAGAGACC. Translated, it gives CAWRPTGNRKET. The CDR3 reads in full as CAWRPTGNRKETQYF. The rearrangement links TRBV30 to TRBJ2-5; possible D gene TRBD1, 6 bases. The read terminates 3 residues ahead of where the CDR3 ends, so the germline J gene completes it. The CDR3 runs to 15 residues. V dropped 3 bases and J dropped 3 bases, with 17 bases sitting between them. CDR1 is GTSNPN and CDR2 is SVGIG in the germline V gene (reference sequence).

This clone was seen repeatedly, ten times or more. The CDR3 end lies 3 residues beyond the end of the read and is filled in from the germline J gene. The gene calls are TRBV18 and TRBJ2-1; 12 nucleotides match TRBD2. This CDR3 has 15 amino acids. The germline V gene encodes CDR1 KGHSH and CDR2 LQKENI. Trimming took 3 bases from V and 8 from J; bases not matched to a gene: 5. CDR3 amino acids: CASSPGTSGLHEQFF. The sequenced part of the CDR3 DNA is TGTGCCAGCTCACCTGGGACTAGCGGGTTGCATGAG.

The sample holds many counts of this clone. The observed sequence ends 3 residues before the CDR3 terminus, with the missing tail filled in from the germline J gene. The gene calls are TRBV20-1 and TRBJ2-3, with D possibly TRBD1 on 6 matching bases. This CDR3 region has 11 residues. V lost 4 bases, J lost 5 bases, and 7 bases lay in between. Germline assignment: CDR1 DFQATT and CDR2 SNEGSKA (reference sequence). CDR3 DNA (partial): TGCAGTGCTAACAGGGAAGATACG. It translates to CSANREDT. The complete CDR3 reads CSANREDTQYF.

This clone was seen only a few times. The CDR3 end falls 3 residues outside the read, so it is completed with the germline J gene. V usage is TRBV2 and J usage is TRBJ1-1; D unresolved. The ends were cut back, 4 bases at V and 1 base at J, with 10 bases in the middle. The CDR3 has 14 amino acids. The germline gives CDR1 SNHLY, CDR2 FYNNEI. Partial CDR3 DNA: TGTGCCAGCAGTGTCCGGGGATCGAACACTGAA. This translates into CASSVRGSNTE. The full CDR3 is CASSVRGSNTEAFF.

This clone was counted between two and nine times. The sequence runs out 3 residues before the end of the CDR3; the remainder is reconstructed from the germline J gene. The V and J genes are TRBV19 and TRBJ1-1; no clear D gene. The germline V and J ends were trimmed by 7 bases and 1 base, with 7 bases remaining between them. The length of the CDR3 is 12 residues. Germline V CDR1 and CDR2: LNHDA, SQIVND (reference sequence). The part of the CDR3 DNA that was read is TGTGCCAGTAAGCGGGAGAACACTGAA. This translates into CASKRENTE. The whole CDR3 protein reads CASKRENTEAFF.

This clone has only a few counts. The CDR3 extends 3 residues past the end of the read, so its final part is completed from the germline J gene. This chain joins TRBV4-2 and TRBJ2-7, with 8 bases matching TRBD1. The CDR3 extends over 14 amino acids. Germline values: CDR1 LGHNA, CDR2 YNFKEQ. The trim removed 4 bases at V and 1 base at J, leaving 3 bases unmatched. CDR3 DNA, as far as it was read: TGTGCCAGCAGCCCTAGACAGGGGTCCTACGAG. Amino acids: CASSPRQGSYE. In full, the CDR3 is CASSPRQGSYEQYF.

This clone was recorded many times. The CDR3 end falls 3 residues outside the read, so it is completed with the germline J gene. The gene calls are TRBV20-1 and TRBJ2-5; D is undetermined. Trimming stripped 6 bases from V and 1 base from J, with 15 bases between. The CDR3 is 14 residues long. CDR1 DFQATT and CDR2 SNEGSKA come from the germline V gene (reference sequence). The CDR3 bases that were read are TGCAGTGCCAAGAAGTGGCAGAGCCAAGAGACC. It encodes CSAKKWQSQET. The entire CDR3 protein reads CSAKKWQSQETQYF.

This clone came up a few times. The read terminates 3 residues ahead of where the CDR3 ends, so the germline J gene completes it. The chain carries TRBV6-4 and TRBJ2-2; a weak D match, TRBD1 (6 bases). The CDR3 extends over 15 amino acids. The V gene's germline CDR1 is MRHNA and CDR2 SNTAGT. V was pared by 2 bases and J by 0 bases, with 7 bases between. The CDR3 loop is CASSDGTTNTGELFF. The sequenced CDR3 bases are TGTGCCAGCAGTGACGGGACAACGAACACCGGGGAG.

This clone has just a few counts. The CDR3 end lies 3 residues beyond the end of the read and is filled in from the germline J gene. The same CDR3 is also encoded by other DNA sequences in this sample. The chain employs TRBV5-6 and TRBJ1-1; 7 bases fit TRBD1. Germline CDR1 and CDR2: SGHDT and YYEEEE. The CDR3 sequence is 13 residues long. The V segment lost 6 bases and the J segment 2 bases; nucleotides outside the gene matches: 4. The CDR3 reads CASTRQGNTEAFF. CDR3 bases read: TGTGCCAGCACCCGACAGGGTAACACTGAA.

The sample holds a few counts of this clone. The CDR3 end lies 3 residues beyond the end of the read and is filled in from the germline J gene. This chain joins TRBV30 and TRBJ2-4; TRBD1 matches 7 bases. The CDR3 covers 15 residues. Germline CDR1 is GTSNPN and CDR2 is SVGIG (reference sequence). The CDR3 sequence is CAWSPLLTGRNGQYF. The covered CDR3 bases are TGTGCCTGGAGTCCCCTCCTGACAGGGCGGAATGGT.

This clone has at least ten counts. Read coverage stops 3 residues before the CDR3 terminus; the germline J gene supplies the remainder. This chain joins TRBV20-1 and TRBJ2-2; maybe TRBD2 (6 bases). CDR3 length: 16 residues. Germline V gene sequence: CDR1 DFQATT, CDR2 SNEGSKA (reference sequence). V lost 1 base to trimming and J lost 3 bases, with 15 bases between them. CDR3 region: CSARVVGQRDTGELFF. The CDR3 bases that were read are TGCAGTGCTAGAGTAGTGGGGCAGCGGGACACCGGGGAG.

Concerning this clone itself: Sequencing ends 3 residues short of the CDR3 end; the germline J gene provides the rest. This chain uses TRBV5-1 with TRBJ2-7; unclear D gene. Germline lookup yields CDR1 SGHRS and CDR2 YFSETQ. This CDR3 has 13 residues. Trimming removed 2 bases from V and 5 bases from J, with 11 bases in between. The sequenced part of the CDR3 DNA is TGCGCCAGCAGCTTTCTTCCAGGCAACGAG. It codes for CASSFLPGNE. The whole CDR3 region reads CASSFLPGNEQYF.

Note on this clone: The read terminates 3 residues before the CDR3 end, so the remaining end is supplied by the germline J gene. Other DNA sequences of this sample code for an identical CDR3. V and J are TRBV19 and TRBJ1-5, with TRBD1 matching over 7 bases. Losses at the gene ends were 5 bases for V and 2 bases for J; bases not matched to a gene: 6. Germline V gene lookup returns CDR1 LNHDA and CDR2 SQIVND (reference sequence). This CDR3 is built from 15 residues. The CDR3 loop reads CASSFRQGGNQPQHF. The CDR3 bases that were read are TGTGCCAGTAGTTTCCGACAGGGTGGCAATCAGCCC.

This clone was counted ten times or more. The missing CDR3 end, 3 residues past where the read stops, is filled in from the germline J gene. The chain recombines TRBV7-9 with TRBJ2-7; tentatively, D is TRBD1 (5 bases). V was cut by 5 bases and J by 0 bases, with 8 bases left in between. Germline values: CDR1 SEHNR, CDR2 FQNEAQ (reference sequence). This CDR3 comprises 13 residues. The chain's CDR3 is CASSLDSSYEQYF. The CDR3 DNA, read in part, is TGTGCCAGCAGCCTCGACAGCTCCTACGAG.

This clone was observed many times. The read terminates 3 residues ahead of where the CDR3 ends, so the germline J gene completes it. The chain carries TRBV2 and TRBJ2-7, with D unclear. The ends were cut back, 0 bases at V and 0 bases at J, with 21 bases in the middle. The CDR3 has 19 amino acids. Germline V gene sequence: CDR1 SNHLY, CDR2 FYNNEI. The DNA read from the CDR3 is TGTGCCAGCAGTGAAGCACCACTTAACCAAATTTATATCTCCTACGAG. This gives the protein CASSEAPLNQIYISYE. From start to end, the CDR3 is CASSEAPLNQIYISYEQYF.

This clone was counted only a few times. The read finishes 3 residues shy of the CDR3 end, and the germline J gene is used to complete it. The chain has TRBV6-2 or TRBV6-3 and TRBJ2-1, with 11 bases fitting TRBD2. CDR3 length: 15 amino acids. Unmatched junction bases numbered 5, after V lost 6 bases and J lost 4 bases. In germline, CDR1 is MNHEY, CDR2 SVGEGT. The DNA read from the CDR3 is TGTGCCAGCAGCCCTAGCGGGAGGCCGTACAATGAG. It codes for CASSPSGRPYNE. The entire CDR3 sequence reads CASSPSGRPYNEQFF.

This clone showed up many times. The CDR3 end lies 3 residues beyond the end of the read and is filled in from the germline J gene. The V call is TRBV20-1, the J call TRBJ2-5; D not resolved. Germline V lookup: CDR1 DFQATT, CDR2 SNEGSKA (reference sequence). Trimming cost V 0 bases and J 2 bases, with 10 bases left between them. CDR3 length: 14 residues. The CDR3 sequence: CSAREPLRQETQYF. CDR3 DNA (partial): TGCAGTGCTAGAGAACCCCTGAGGCAAGAGACC.

This clone was observed many times. The read is 3 residues too short to cover the CDR3 end, so that end is filled in from the germline J gene. The chain recombines TRBV10-3 with TRBJ2-1; D might be TRBD1 (6 bases). This CDR3 comprises 14 residues. The germline V gene encodes CDR1 ENHRY and CDR2 SYGVKD. V dropped 0 bases and J dropped 5 bases, with 8 bases sitting between them. The CDR3 loop is CAISESPGDNEQFF. CDR3 DNA, as far as it was read: TGTGCCATCAGTGAGTCGCCAGGGGACAATGAG.

This clone was picked up many times. The read gets to within 3 residues of the CDR3 end, and the germline J gene fills in the rest. The rearrangement joins TRBV6-2 or TRBV6-3 to TRBJ2-7; D gene unclear. The length of the CDR3 is 15 residues. Germline CDR1 reads MNHEY; CDR2 reads SVGEGT. Trimming removed 2 bases at V and 0 bases at J, with 11 bases between. The CDR3 spells CASSYPPRSSYEQYF. The sequenced part of the CDR3 DNA is TGTGCCAGCAGTTACCCCCCTCGTAGCTCCTACGAG.

This clone was counted only a few times. The CDR3 is cut off 3 residues early in the read; its end comes from the germline J gene. The chain carries TRBV7-2 and TRBJ2-2; 8 bases map to TRBD2. This CDR3 has 14 residues. The V gene's germline CDR1 is SGHTA and CDR2 FQGNSA. The CDR3 loop reads CASSPPGGGEKLFF. The CDR3 DNA, read in part, is TGTGCCAGCAGCCCCCCGGGGGGGGGTGAAAAG.

Points on this clone: The sequence runs out 3 residues before the end of the CDR3; the remainder is reconstructed from the germline J gene. V gene TRBV7-3 combines with J gene TRBJ2-3; D is undetermined. The germline gives CDR1 SGHTA, CDR2 FQGTGA. This CDR3 is built from 13 residues. Trimming shortened V by 5 bases and J by 4 bases, and 10 bases separated the two germline ends. The DNA read from the CDR3 is TGTGCCAGCAGCCCGTCTTTAGCAGATACG. It translates to CASSPSLADT. In full, the CDR3 is CASSPSLADTQYF. The whole variable domain, filled in from reference TRBV7-3 and TRBJ2-3, reads GAGVSQTPSNKVTEKGKYVELRCDPISGHTALYWYRQSLGQGPEFLIYFQGTGAADDSGLPNDRFFAVRPEGSVSTLKIQRTERGDSAVYLCASSPSLADTQYFGPGTRLTVL.